This T cell receptor (beta chain) was retrieved from a study of control samples from healthy donors and cancer patients. Method: immunoSEQ multiplex PCR; TCRdb's copy keeps in-frame clones and lacks some. Of about 71,000 clones in the sample, under 90% are singletons; the top ten hold about 20%. The CDR3 length is 18 residues. V gave up 5 bases and J gave up 2 bases; unmatched junction bases: 12. The germline V gene encodes CDR1 SGHTA and CDR2 FQGNSA. Source material: PBMCs. This receptor was taken from a man aged 60 to 69 with lung cancer. The chain joins TRBV7-2 to TRBJ1-5, with 10 positions matching TRBD1. As DNA, the CDR3 is TGTGCCAGCAGCAAAAAGACAGGGGGCAGTGGAGGCAATCAGCCCCAGCATTTT. It codes for CASSKKTGGSGGNQPQHF. The variable domain in full, with the rest retrieved from reference TRBV7-2 and TRBJ1-5, is GAGVSQSPSNKVTEKGKDVELRCDPISGHTALYWYRQSLGQGLEFLIYFQGNSAPDKSGLPSDRFSAERTGGSVSTLTIQRTQQEDSAVYLCASSKKTGGSGGNQPQHFGDGTRLSIL.